These 30 T cell receptor beta chains were sequenced from one sample in a study of cytomegalovirus exposure and HLA in healthy donors. The PCR made use of 60 Vbeta and 13 Jbeta primers. Measured with immunoSEQ multiplex PCR; TCRdb has only the in-frame clones, and not every one. The sample records 85,000 to 100,000 clones, over 65% being singletons. Sequenced: PBMCs. The receptor source for this set is a man aged 35 to 55 in good health and CMV-seronegative.

The chain is built from TRBV28 and TRBJ2-5; 10 bases align to TRBD2. The tail of the sequence fits TRBJ2-7 better, so the J call may be wrong. This CDR3 has 19 residues. Germline lookup yields CDR1 MDHEN and CDR2 SYDVKM. The CDR3, as DNA: TGTGCCAGCAGTTATCCTGTTACCCTAGCGGGAGTAAGCTCCTACGAGCAGTACTTC. Translating gives CASSYPVTLAGVSSYEQYF.

V and J are TRBV7-9 and TRBJ2-7; TRBD1 agrees at 7 bases. Germline V gene lookup returns CDR1 SEHNR and CDR2 FQNEAQ (reference sequence). J gave up 2 bases and V 5 bases, and 9 bases lay outside the gene matches. CDR3 length: 15 amino acids. The CDR3 DNA is TGTGCCAGCAGCCTCCCGGACAGGCATCCCTACGAGCAGTACTTC. Its translation is CASSLPDRHPYEQYF.

The chain has TRBV5-4 and TRBJ1-5; D possibly corresponds to TRBD1 (5 bases). Germline CDR1 is SGHNT and CDR2 is YYREEE (reference sequence). The CDR3 is 15 amino acids. V lost 3 bases to trimming and J lost 5 bases, with 15 bases between them. CDR3 region: CASSWDGGIDQPQHF. The CDR3 nucleotides read TGTGCCAGCAGCTGGGACGGGGGTATCGATCAGCCCCAGCATTTT.

This chain uses TRBV18 with TRBJ1-1, with D hard to call. V shed 2 bases and J shed 2 bases, with 21 bases lying between them. The CDR3 has 18 amino acids. Germline CDR1 reads KGHSH; CDR2 reads LQKENI. CDR3 amino acids: CASSPRYSQTTLNTEAFF. In DNA form, the CDR3 reads TGTGCCAGCTCACCAAGGTATTCTCAAACTACCCTTAACACTGAAGCTTTCTTT.

The chain is built from TRBV5-4 and TRBJ2-7, with 7 bases that match TRBD1. This CDR3 is built from 15 residues. Germline CDR1 reads SGHNT; CDR2 reads YYREEE (reference sequence). V lost 4 bases and J lost 2; bases outside the gene matches: 9. CDR3 residues: CASSPQTGNPYEQYF. The CDR3 region has the DNA TGTGCCAGCAGCCCCCAGACAGGGAACCCCTACGAGCAGTACTTC.

This chain uses TRBV7-9 with TRBJ1-5; no clear D gene. Per the germline V gene, CDR1 is SEHNR and CDR2 is FQNEAQ (reference sequence). This CDR3 has 14 amino acids. Trimming took off 4 bases at V and 0 bases at J, with 7 bases between the two ends. DNA of the CDR3: TGTGCCAGCAGCTCCCTAGATAGCAATCAGCCCCAGCATTTT. The encoded protein is CASSSLDSNQPQHF. The full variable domain, rest sourced from reference TRBV7-9 and TRBJ1-5, is DTGVSQNPRHKITKRGQNVTFRCDPISEHNRLYWYRQTLGQGPEFLTYFQNEAQLEKSRLLSDRFSAERPKGSFSTLEIQRTEQGDSAMYLCASSSLDSNQPQHFGDGTRLSIL.

The chain carries TRBV10-3 and TRBJ1-2, with 11 bases lining up with TRBD1. CDR3 length: 18 residues. Per germline, CDR1 ENHRY and CDR2 SYGVKD. Germline trimming cut 2 bases from V and 1 base from J; bases unmatched to any gene: 9. The CDR3 DNA reads as TGTGCCATCAGTGAGGATCGGGACAGGGGGAACCATAACTATGGCTACACCTTC. Translation gives CAISEDRDRGNHNYGYTF.

The V call is TRBV5-4, the J call TRBJ1-2; D is unclear. The CDR3 is 13 amino acids. In germline, CDR1 is SGHNT, CDR2 YYREEE (reference sequence). The V end lost 7 bases, the J end lost 4 bases, and 14 bases lay between the germline ends. The DNA of the CDR3 is TGTGCCAGCGTAACGACGGGAACCTATGGCTACACCTTC. This translates into CASVTTGTYGYTF.

The chain is built from TRBV30 and TRBJ1-5, with D tentatively TRBD1 (6 bases). Per the germline V gene, CDR1 is GTSNPN and CDR2 is SVGIG (reference sequence). The CDR3 consists of 14 residues. Trimming stripped 3 bases from V and 9 bases from J, with 18 bases between. This CDR3 is CAWSAGAPSGPQHF. The CDR3 DNA follows: TGTGCCTGGAGCGCGGGGGCCCCTAGCGGGCCCCAGCATTTT.

The chain has TRBV7-2 and TRBJ2-1; 7 nucleotides agree with TRBD1. Germline loops: CDR1 SGHTA, CDR2 FQGNSA. V shed 1 base and J 1 base; nucleotides not matched to a gene: 1. This CDR3 comprises 15 residues. The CDR3: CASSLVGQSYNEQFF. The CDR3 DNA follows: TGTGCCAGCAGCTTAGTGGGACAGTCCTACAATGAGCAGTTCTTC. The variable domain in full, with the rest retrieved from reference TRBV7-2 and TRBJ2-1, is GAGVSQSPSNKVTEKGKDVELRCDPISGHTALYWYRQSLGQGLEFLIYFQGNSAPDKSGLPSDRFSAERTGGSVSTLTIQRTQQEDSAVYLCASSLVGQSYNEQFFGPGTRLTVL.

This clone has a count of ten or more. V and J are TRBV6-4 and TRBJ1-2; no clear D gene. Germline CDR1 reads MRHNA; CDR2 reads SNTAGT. The CDR3 runs to 13 residues. V dropped 0 bases and J dropped 2 bases, with 4 bases sitting between them. CDR3 amino acids: CASSDSTNYGYTF. The CDR3 nucleotides are TGTGCCAGCAGTGACTCGACAAACTATGGCTACACCTTC.

The table lists this clone with a few counts. The rearrangement uses TRBV30 and TRBJ2-1, with unresolved D. CDR3 length: 11 residues. CDR1 is GTSNPN and CDR2 is SVGIG in the germline V gene (reference sequence). Between the trimmed V and J ends, which lost 5 bases and 15 bases, there was a span of 17 bases. The CDR3 spells CAWSAGSPPFF. The CDR3 coding sequence is TGTGCCTGGTCCGCAGGTTCTCCTCCGTTCTTC.

The V and J genes are TRBV7-9 and TRBJ1-1, with 9 bases matching TRBD1. The CDR3 extends over 16 amino acids. Germline lookup yields CDR1 SEHNR and CDR2 FQNEAQ (reference sequence). The V gene end was trimmed by 5 bases and the J gene end by 3 bases; junction bases not matched to a gene: 10. As DNA, the CDR3 is TGTGCCAGCAGCCCCGAACCGGGACAGGGTTACACTGAAGCTTTCTTT. It translates to CASSPEPGQGYTEAFF.

This chain connects TRBV6-1 to TRBJ2-3; D gene uncertain. With 7 bases removed from V and 15 bases from J, the gap between germline ends came to 14 bases. This CDR3 comprises 10 residues. CDR1 is MNHNS and CDR2 is SASEGT in the germline V gene. The CDR3 loop is CASKSQTSYF. The CDR3 DNA reads TGTGCCAGCAAAAGCCAAACGTCATATTTT.

This clone was seen a handful of times. V and J are TRBV7-9 and TRBJ2-1, with TRBD2 matching over 9 bases. After removal of 0 bases from V and 3 bases from J, the junction contained 3 bases not matched to a gene. CDR1 and CDR2 from the germline V gene are SEHNR and FQNEAQ (reference sequence). The CDR3 runs 16 residues. The CDR3 bases are TGTGCCAGCAGCTTAGCCGAGCGGGAGGTCTACAATGAGCAGTTCTTC. Its protein product is CASSLAEREVYNEQFF.

The chain recombines TRBV9 with TRBJ2-6; TRBD1 might be the D (5 bases). Germline CDR1 and CDR2: SGDLS and YYNGEE. The V and J ends lost 0 bases and 0 bases respectively, with 13 bases between them. The CDR3 runs 18 residues. The CDR3 DNA reads TGTGCCAGCAGCGTAGGATATCGACAGAGCTCTGGGGCCAACGTCCTGACTTTC. Translating gives CASSVGYRQSSGANVLTF. The full variable domain, completed using reference TRBV9 and TRBJ2-6, is DSGVTQTPKHLITATGQRVTLRCSPRSGDLSVYWYQQSLDQGLQFLIQYYNGEERAKGNILERFSAQQFPDLHSELNLSSLELGDSALYFCASSVGYRQSSGANVLTFGAGSRLTVL.

The chain uses TRBV30 and TRBJ1-1, with TRBD1 matching 11 bases. The V gene end was trimmed by 1 base and the J gene end by 1 base; junction bases not matched to a gene: 2. The CDR3 runs to 15 residues. From germline, CDR1 is GTSNPN and CDR2 SVGIG (reference sequence). CDR3 nucleotide sequence: TGTGCCTGGAGTGGGACAGGGGGCGGGAACACTGAAGCTTTCTTT. Protein: CAWSGTGGGNTEAFF.

In its sample, this clone is medium-sized. This chain links TRBV7-2 with TRBJ2-7; 7 bases match TRBD2. The CDR3 spans 14 residues. Germline-derived CDR1 and CDR2 are SGHTA and FQGNSA. The V segment lost 3 bases and the J segment 2 bases; nucleotides outside the gene matches: 4. This CDR3 reads CASSFSGRTYEQYF. CDR3 DNA sequence: TGTGCCAGCAGCTTTAGCGGGCGAACCTACGAGCAGTACTTC.

CDR3 loop: CASRATSSGNEQFF. The CDR3 DNA reads TGTGCCAGCAGGGCCACTAGTTCGGGCAATGAGCAGTTCTTC. The V and J genes are TRBV2 and TRBJ2-1; perhaps TRBD2 as D (5 bases). Per the germline V gene, CDR1 is SNHLY and CDR2 is FYNNEI. The CDR3 consists of 14 residues. Trimming shortened V by 6 bases and J by 6 bases, and 15 bases separated the two germline ends.

V gene TRBV6-1 combines with J gene TRBJ1-1; D is undetermined. CDR3 size: 10 residues. The germline V gene encodes CDR1 MNHNS and CDR2 SASEGT. Trimming stripped 4 bases from V and 11 bases from J, with 8 bases between. The chain's CDR3 is CASSGPGAFF. The CDR3 nucleotides read TGTGCCAGCAGTGGCCCCGGGGCTTTCTTT.

Of note for this clone: Other DNA sequences from this sample encode an identical CDR3 as well. The chain recombines TRBV29-1 with TRBJ2-7; 7 bases fit TRBD1. Germline CDR1 SQVTM, CDR2 ANQGSEA. V was clipped by 6 bases and J by 2 bases; unmatched bases: 4. The CDR3 spans 12 residues. CDR3 bases: TGCAGCGTGGCGACAGGGCCCTACGAGCAGTACTTC. It specifies CSVATGPYEQYF.

CDR3 sequence: CASRGAPLVREAFF. Written as DNA, the CDR3 is TGTGCCAGCCGGGGGGCCCCGCTCGTTCGCGAAGCTTTCTTT. This sequence joins TRBV28 and TRBJ1-1; TRBD1 might be the D (6 bases). Germline CDR1 MDHEN, CDR2 SYDVKM. The CDR3 has 14 amino acids. Trimming removed 8 bases from V and 8 bases from J, with 21 bases in between.

The chain has TRBV5-1 and TRBJ1-6, with 12 bases identical to TRBD1. Germline V gene lookup returns CDR1 SGHRS and CDR2 YFSETQ. This CDR3 has 15 residues. V dropped 4 bases and J dropped 7; count of bases not matched to a gene: 3. The CDR3 here is CASSPGTGGNSPLHF. CDR3 sequence (DNA): TGCGCCAGCAGCCCCGGGACAGGGGGCAATTCACCCCTCCACTTT.

The chain is built from TRBV30 and TRBJ1-5, with D tentatively TRBD1 (5 bases). Per germline, CDR1 GTSNPN and CDR2 SVGIG (reference sequence). This CDR3 contains 13 residues. V lost 4 bases and J lost 11, with 18 bases in between. The CDR3 bases are TGTGCCTGGAACAGGAGGGGAGATGAAGCCCAGCATTTT. Protein product: CAWNRRGDEAQHF.

The gene calls are TRBV7-9 and TRBJ1-5; 7 bases match TRBD1. The germline V gene has CDR1 SEHNR and CDR2 FQNEAQ (reference sequence). CDR3 length equals 16 residues. J gave up 3 bases and V 4 bases, and 9 bases lay outside the gene matches. For the CDR3, the DNA is TGTGCCAGCAGCTACACCGGGACAGCGTCCAATCAGCCCCAGCATTTT. It specifies CASSYTGTASNQPQHF.

This clone was observed once. This chain connects TRBV7-9 to TRBJ2-5; D perhaps matches TRBD1 (5 bases). The germline V gene has CDR1 SEHNR and CDR2 FQNEAQ (reference sequence). The length of the CDR3 is 16 residues. Trimming shortened V by 2 bases and J by 1 base, and 14 bases separated the two germline ends. The CDR3 nucleotides read TGTGCCAGCAGCTTAATAGAAGCAGGGCCCCAAGAGACCCAGTACTTC. Translated, it gives CASSLIEAGPQETQYF.

The DNA of the CDR3 is TGTGCCAGCAGCGTTAACAGGGGCCGTGAGCAGTTCTTC. Translating it yields CASSVNRGREQFF. This sequence joins TRBV7-8 and TRBJ2-1; 7 bases agree with TRBD1. Germline assignment: CDR1 SGHVS and CDR2 FQNEAQ. This CDR3 comprises 13 residues. V dropped 5 bases and J dropped 9; count of bases not matched to a gene: 7.

The chain recombines TRBV5-1 with TRBJ2-7, with 11 nucleotides matching TRBD2. Looked up from germline, CDR1 is SGHRS and CDR2 is YFSETQ. The CDR3 is 18 amino acids. The V and J ends lost 4 bases and 0 bases, in that order; junction bases with no gene match: 12. The CDR3 DNA sequence: TGCGCCAGCAGCCTTCGGCCCCCGGGACTAGCGGTCTCCTACGAGCAGTACTTC. Protein: CASSLRPPGLAVSYEQYF.

The CDR3 sequence is CASSSGTGLHEQYF. CDR3 nucleotides: TGTGCCAGCAGCTCCGGGACAGGGCTGCACGAGCAGTACTTC. The chain is built from TRBV5-4 and TRBJ2-7, with 9 bases aligning to TRBD1. The CDR3 consists of 14 residues. CDR1 is SGHNT and CDR2 is YYREEE in the germline V gene (reference sequence). Losses at the gene ends were 3 bases for V and 5 bases for J; bases not matched to a gene: 6.

This chain's CDR3 is CASSPTGVKSYNEQFF. For the CDR3, the DNA is TGTGCCAGCAGCCCAACAGGGGTGAAGTCCTACAATGAGCAGTTCTTC. This rearrangement joins TRBV28 to TRBJ2-1, with 7 positions matching TRBD1. The germline CDR1 and CDR2 sequences are MDHEN and SYDVKM. The CDR3 has 16 amino acids. V dropped 6 bases and J dropped 1; count of bases not matched to a gene: 9.